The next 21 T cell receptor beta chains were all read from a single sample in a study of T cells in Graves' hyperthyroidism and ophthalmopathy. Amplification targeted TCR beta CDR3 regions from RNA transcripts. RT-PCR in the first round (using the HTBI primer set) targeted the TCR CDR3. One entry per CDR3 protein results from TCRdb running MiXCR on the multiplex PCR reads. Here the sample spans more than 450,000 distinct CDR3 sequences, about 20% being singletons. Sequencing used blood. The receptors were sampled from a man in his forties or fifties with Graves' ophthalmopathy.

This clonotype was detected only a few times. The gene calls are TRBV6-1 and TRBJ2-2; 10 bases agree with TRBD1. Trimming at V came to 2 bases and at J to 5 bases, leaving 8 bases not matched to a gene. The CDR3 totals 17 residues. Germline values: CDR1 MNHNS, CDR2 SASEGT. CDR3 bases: TGTGCCAGCAGTGAACAAGGGACAGGGGTTCCTACCGGGGAGCTGTTTTTT. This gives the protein CASSEQGTGVPTGELFF.

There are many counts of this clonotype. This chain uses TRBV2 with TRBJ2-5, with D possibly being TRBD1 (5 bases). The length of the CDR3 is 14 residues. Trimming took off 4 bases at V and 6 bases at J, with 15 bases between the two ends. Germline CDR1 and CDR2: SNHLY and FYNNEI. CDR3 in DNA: TGTGCCAGCAGTGGGGGTTCAGGGTTACAGACCCAGTACTTC. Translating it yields CASSGGSGLQTQYF.

As DNA, the CDR3 is TGTGCCAGCCTGTTCGGGACTTCGAGTAGCGGGAGGCCGCAGACCCAGTACTTC. It codes for CASLFGTSSSGRPQTQYF. This sequence joins TRBV13 and TRBJ2-5; 10 nucleotides match TRBD2. Germline V lookup: CDR1 PRHDT, CDR2 FYEKMQ (reference sequence). This CDR3 comprises 18 residues. Germline trimming cut 8 bases from V and 6 bases from J; bases unmatched to any gene: 21.

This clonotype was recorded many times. In DNA form, the CDR3 reads TGTGCCAGCAGCTCATGGGGACAGCAAGAGACCCAGTACTTC. Amino acids: CASSSWGQQETQYF. This rearrangement joins TRBV11-2 to TRBJ2-5, with TRBD1 matching over 7 bases. This CDR3 comprises 14 residues. CDR1 and CDR2 from the germline V gene are SGHAT and FQNNGV. V dropped 4 bases and J dropped 2; count of bases not matched to a gene: 4. Together with reference TRBV11-2 and TRBJ2-5, the CDR3 gives the full variable domain: EAGVAQSPRYKIIEKRQSVAFWCNPISGHATLYWYQQILGQGPKLLIQFQNNGVVDDSQLPKDRFSAERLKGVDSTLKIQPAKLEDSAVYLCASSSWGQQETQYFGPGTRLLVL.

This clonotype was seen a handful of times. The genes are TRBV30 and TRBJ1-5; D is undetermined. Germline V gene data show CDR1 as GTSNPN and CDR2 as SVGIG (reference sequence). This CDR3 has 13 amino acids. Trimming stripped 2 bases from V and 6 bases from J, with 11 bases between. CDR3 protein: CAWSPRLGQPQHF. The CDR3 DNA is TGTGCCTGGAGTCCCCGCCTCGGTCAGCCCCAGCATTTT.

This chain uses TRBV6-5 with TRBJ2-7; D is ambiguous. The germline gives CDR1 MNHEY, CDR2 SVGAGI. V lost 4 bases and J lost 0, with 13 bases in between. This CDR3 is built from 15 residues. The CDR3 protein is CASSSPTVSSYEQYF. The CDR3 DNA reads TGTGCCAGCAGTTCCCCGACGGTGAGCTCCTACGAGCAGTACTTC.

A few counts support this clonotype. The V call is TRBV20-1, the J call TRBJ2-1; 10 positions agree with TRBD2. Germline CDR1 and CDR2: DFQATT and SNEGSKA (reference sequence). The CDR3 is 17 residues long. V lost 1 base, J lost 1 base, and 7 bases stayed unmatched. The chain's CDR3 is CSARVSGRPRSYNEQFF. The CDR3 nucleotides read TGCAGTGCTAGAGTTAGCGGGAGGCCTCGGTCCTACAATGAGCAGTTCTTC.

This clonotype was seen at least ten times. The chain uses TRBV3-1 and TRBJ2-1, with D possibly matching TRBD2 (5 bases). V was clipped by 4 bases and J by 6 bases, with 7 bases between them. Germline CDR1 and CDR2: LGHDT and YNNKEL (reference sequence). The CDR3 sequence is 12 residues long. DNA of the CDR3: TGTGCCAGCAGCCCCGAGGGCAATGAGCAGTTCTTC. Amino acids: CASSPEGNEQFF.

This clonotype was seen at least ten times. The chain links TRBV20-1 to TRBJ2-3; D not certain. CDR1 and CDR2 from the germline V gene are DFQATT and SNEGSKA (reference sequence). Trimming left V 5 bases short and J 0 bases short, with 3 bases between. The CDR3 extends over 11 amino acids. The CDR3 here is CSAASTDTQYF. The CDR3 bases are TGCAGTGCTGCAAGCACAGATACGCAGTATTTT.

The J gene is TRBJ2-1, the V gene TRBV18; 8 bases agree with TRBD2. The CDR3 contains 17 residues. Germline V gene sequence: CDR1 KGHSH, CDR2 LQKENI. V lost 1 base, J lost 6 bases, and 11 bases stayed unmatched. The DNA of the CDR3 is TGTGCCAGCTCACCACTCTTTAGTACGAGCGGGGGCAATGAGCAGTTCTTC. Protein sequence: CASSPLFSTSGGNEQFF.

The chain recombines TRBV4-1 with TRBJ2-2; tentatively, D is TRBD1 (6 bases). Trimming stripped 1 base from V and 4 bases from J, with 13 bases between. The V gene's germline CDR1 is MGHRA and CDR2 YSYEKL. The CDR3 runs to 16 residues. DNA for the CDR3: TGCGCCAGCAGCCAAGGGGGACAAATAGTCACCGGGGAGCTGTTTTTT. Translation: CASSQGGQIVTGELFF.

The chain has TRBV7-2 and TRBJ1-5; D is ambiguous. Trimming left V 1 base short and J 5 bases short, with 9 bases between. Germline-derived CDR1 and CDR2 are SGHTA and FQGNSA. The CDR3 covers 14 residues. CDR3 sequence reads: CASSLDSGYQPQHF. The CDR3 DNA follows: TGTGCCAGCAGCTTAGATAGCGGGTATCAGCCCCAGCATTTT.

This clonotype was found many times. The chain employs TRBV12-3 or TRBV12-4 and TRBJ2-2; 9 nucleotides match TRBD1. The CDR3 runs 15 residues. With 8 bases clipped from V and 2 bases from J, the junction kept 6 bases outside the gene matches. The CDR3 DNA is TGTGCCAGCCCTACAGGGGGCATTAACACCGGGGAGCTGTTTTTT. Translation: CASPTGGINTGELFF.

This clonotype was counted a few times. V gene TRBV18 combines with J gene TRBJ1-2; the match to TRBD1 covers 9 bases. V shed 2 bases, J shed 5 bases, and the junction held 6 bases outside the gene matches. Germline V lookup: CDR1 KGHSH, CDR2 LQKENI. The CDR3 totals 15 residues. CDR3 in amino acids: CASSPGTGLVYGYTF. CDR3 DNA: TGTGCCAGCTCACCAGGGACAGGGTTGGTTTATGGCTACACCTTC.

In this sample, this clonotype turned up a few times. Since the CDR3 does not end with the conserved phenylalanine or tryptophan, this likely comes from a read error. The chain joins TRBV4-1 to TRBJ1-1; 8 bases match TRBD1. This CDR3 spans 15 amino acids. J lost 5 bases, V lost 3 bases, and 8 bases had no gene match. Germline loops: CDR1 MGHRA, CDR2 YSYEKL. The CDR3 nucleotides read TGCGCCAGCAGCCATACCCAGGGGGCATTTACTGAAGCTTTCCTT. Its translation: CASSHTQGAFTEAFL.

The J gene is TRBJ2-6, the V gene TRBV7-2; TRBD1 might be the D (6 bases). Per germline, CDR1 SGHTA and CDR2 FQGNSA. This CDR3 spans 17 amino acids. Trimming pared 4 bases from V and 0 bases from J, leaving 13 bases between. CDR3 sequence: CASSSRGPFSGANVLTF. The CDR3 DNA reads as TGTGCCAGCAGCTCCAGGGGACCGTTCTCTGGGGCCAACGTCCTGACTTTC.

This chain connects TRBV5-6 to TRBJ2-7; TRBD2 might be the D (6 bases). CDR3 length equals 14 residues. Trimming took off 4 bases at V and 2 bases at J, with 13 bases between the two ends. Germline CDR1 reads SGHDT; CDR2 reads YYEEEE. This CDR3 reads CASSAPGLTYEQYF. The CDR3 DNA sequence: TGTGCCAGCAGCGCACCGGGACTGACCTACGAGCAGTACTTC. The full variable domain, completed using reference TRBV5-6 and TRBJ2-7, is DAGVTQSPTHLIKTRGQQVTLRCSPKSGHDTVSWYQQALGQGPQFIFQYYEEEERQRGNFPDRFSGHQFPNYSSELNVNALLLGDSALYLCASSAPGLTYEQYFGPGTRLTVT.

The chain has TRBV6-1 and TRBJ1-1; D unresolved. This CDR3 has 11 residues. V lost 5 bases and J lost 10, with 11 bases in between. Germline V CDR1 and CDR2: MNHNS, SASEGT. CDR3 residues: CASSSQVVAFF. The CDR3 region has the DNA TGTGCCAGCAGTTCCCAGGTTGTAGCTTTCTTT.

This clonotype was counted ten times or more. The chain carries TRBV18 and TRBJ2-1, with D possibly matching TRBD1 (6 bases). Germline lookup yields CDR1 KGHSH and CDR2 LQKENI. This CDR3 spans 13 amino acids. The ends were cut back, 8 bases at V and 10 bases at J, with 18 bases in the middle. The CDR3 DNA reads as TGTGCCAGCCTATCACAGGGATTGAACGAGCAGTTCTTC. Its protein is CASLSQGLNEQFF.

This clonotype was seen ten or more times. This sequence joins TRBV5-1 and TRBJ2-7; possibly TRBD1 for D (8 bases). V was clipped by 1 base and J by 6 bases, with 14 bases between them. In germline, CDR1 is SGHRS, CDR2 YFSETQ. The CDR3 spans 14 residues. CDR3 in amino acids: CASSLLDREGEQYF. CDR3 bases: TGCGCCAGCAGCTTGCTGGACAGGGAGGGCGAGCAGTACTTC.

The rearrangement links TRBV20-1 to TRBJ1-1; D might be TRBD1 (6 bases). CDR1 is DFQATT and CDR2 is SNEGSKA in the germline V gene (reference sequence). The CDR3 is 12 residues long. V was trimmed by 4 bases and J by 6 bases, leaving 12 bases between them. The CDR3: CSATAGVSEAFF. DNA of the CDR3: TGCAGTGCTACTGCAGGGGTGTCTGAAGCTTTCTTT.